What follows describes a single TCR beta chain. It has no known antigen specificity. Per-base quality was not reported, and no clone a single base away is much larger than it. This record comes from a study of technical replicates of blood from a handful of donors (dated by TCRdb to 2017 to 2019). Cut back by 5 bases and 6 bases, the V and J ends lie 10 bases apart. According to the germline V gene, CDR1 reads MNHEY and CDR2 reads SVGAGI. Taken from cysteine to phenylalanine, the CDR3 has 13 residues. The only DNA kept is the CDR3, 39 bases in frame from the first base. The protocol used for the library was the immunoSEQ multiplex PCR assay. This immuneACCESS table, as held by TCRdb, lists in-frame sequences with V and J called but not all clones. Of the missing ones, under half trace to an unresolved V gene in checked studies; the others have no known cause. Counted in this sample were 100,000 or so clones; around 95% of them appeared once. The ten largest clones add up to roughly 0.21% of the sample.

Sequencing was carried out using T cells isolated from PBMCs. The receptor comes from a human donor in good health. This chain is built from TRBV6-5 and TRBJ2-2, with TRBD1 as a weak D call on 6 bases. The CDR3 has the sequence CASSQNRAGELFF. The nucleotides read TGTGCCAGCAGTCAGAACAGGGCCGGGGAGCTGTTTTTT.